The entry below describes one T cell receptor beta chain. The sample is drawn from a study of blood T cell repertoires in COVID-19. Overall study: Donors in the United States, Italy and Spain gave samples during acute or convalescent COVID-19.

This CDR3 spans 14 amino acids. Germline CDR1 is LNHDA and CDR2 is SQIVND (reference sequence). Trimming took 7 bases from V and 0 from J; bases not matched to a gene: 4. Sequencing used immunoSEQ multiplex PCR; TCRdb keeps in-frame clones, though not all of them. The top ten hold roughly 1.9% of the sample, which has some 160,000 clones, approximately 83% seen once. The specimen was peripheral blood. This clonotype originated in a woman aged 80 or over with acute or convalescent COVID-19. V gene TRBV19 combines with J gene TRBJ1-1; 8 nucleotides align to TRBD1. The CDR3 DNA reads TGTGCCAGTACCCGGGACAGGATGAACACTGAAGCTTTCTTT. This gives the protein CASTRDRMNTEAFF.